One sample yielded the 3 T cell receptor beta chains listed below, sequenced in a study of blood T cell repertoires in COVID-19. Repertoires were generated with immunoSEQ multiplex PCR, while TCRdb's copy carries only in-frame clones and drops some. Among 250,000 to 350,000 clones, roughly nine tenths were seen once, and the ten largest hold 0.85% to 1%. The sequenced sample consisted of peripheral blood. The receptors derive from a woman aged 40 to 50 who had recovered from COVID-19.

Here the CDR3 reads CASSLTASSYNEQFF. CDR3 sequence (DNA): TGTGCCAGCAGTTTGACAGCCAGCTCCTACAATGAGCAGTTCTTC. V is TRBV25-1 and J is TRBJ2-1; TRBD1 might be the D (5 bases). The CDR3 totals 15 residues. V lost 5 bases and J 0 bases, leaving 11 bases between the germline ends. Looked up from germline, CDR1 is MGHDK and CDR2 is SYGVNS.

This chain joins TRBV27 and TRBJ1-3; 10 bases match TRBD1. Per the germline V gene, CDR1 is MNHEY and CDR2 is SMNVEV (reference sequence). J lost 0 bases, V lost 6 bases, and 8 bases had no gene match. The CDR3 contains 17 residues. The CDR3 loop reads CASRHPGQGSSGNTIYF. The CDR3 DNA reads as TGTGCCAGCAGACATCCGGGACAGGGGAGCTCTGGAAACACCATATATTTT.

The rearrangement uses TRBV3-1 (or the pseudogene TRBV3-2) and TRBJ2-7; 11 positions match TRBD2. Trimming took 1 base from V and 0 from J; bases not matched to a gene: 5. Germline assignment: CDR1 LGHDT and CDR2 YNNKEL (reference sequence). CDR3 length: 17 residues. In DNA, the CDR3 is TGTGCCAGCAGCCAAGGGGCTAGCGGGAGGTACTCCTACGAGCAGTACTTC. It specifies CASSQGASGRYSYEQYF.